The 28 T cell receptor beta chains below come from one sample, sequenced in a study of type 1 regulatory T cells. Study conclusions and caveats: Compared with non-Tr1 cells, Tr1 cells showed a narrower TCR repertoire.

TCRdb reprocessed the reads via MiXCR and lists one record per CDR3 protein. Among approximately 77,000 distinct CDR3 sequences listed, less than 25% were seen once. These receptors are not linked to any known antigen. Sequenced sample: cultured type 1 regulatory T (Tr1) cells, either the whole culture or a sorted fraction (not recorded which). Receptors originate from a human donor in good health.

V and J are TRBV9 and TRBJ2-7, with TRBD2 matching over 10 bases. The V segment lost 3 bases and the J segment 4 bases; nucleotides outside the gene matches: 7. The length of the CDR3 is 15 residues. Germline CDR1 and CDR2: SGDLS and YYNGEE. CDR3 in amino acids: CASSAGASGSYEQYF. CDR3 in DNA: TGTGCCAGCAGCGCTGGGGCTAGCGGGAGTTACGAGCAGTACTTC.

The chain carries TRBV5-1 and TRBJ1-3; D possibly corresponds to TRBD1 (5 bases). The V and J ends lost 2 bases and 8 bases respectively, with 14 bases between them. Per the germline V gene, CDR1 is SGHRS and CDR2 is YFSETQ. The CDR3 extends over 14 amino acids. Written as DNA, the CDR3 is TGCGCCAGCAGCTTATTGGGGCTGATAGACACCATATATTTT. Its translation: CASSLLGLIDTIYF.

This clonotype was seen a few times. V is TRBV19 and J is TRBJ2-3; D unclear. Per germline, CDR1 LNHDA and CDR2 SQIVND (reference sequence). The CDR3 is 13 residues long. The germline V and J ends were trimmed by 3 bases and 5 bases, with 9 bases remaining between them. CDR3 coding DNA: TGTGCCAGTAGTATCCAGAAACTAGATACGCAGTATTTT. Its protein product is CASSIQKLDTQYF.

This clonotype appeared many times. The chain joins TRBV27 to TRBJ2-1; D unresolved. Germline-derived CDR1 and CDR2 are MNHEY and SMNVEV (reference sequence). V was clipped by 1 base and J by 9 bases, with 13 bases between them. The CDR3 is 14 residues long. Written as DNA, the CDR3 is TGTGCCAGCAGTTTATTGGGAAGGTTGGGTGAGCAGTTCTTC. The encoded protein is CASSLLGRLGEQFF.

The chain couples TRBV25-1 to TRBJ2-7; D gene ambiguous. The CDR3 length is 12 residues. Looked up from germline, CDR1 is MGHDK and CDR2 is SYGVNS. V shed 5 bases and J shed 2 bases, with 7 bases lying between them. For the CDR3, the DNA is TGTGCCAGCAGTCTCCGGACCTACGAGCAGTACTTC. Translation gives CASSLRTYEQYF.

In this sample, this clonotype turned up a few times. The chain carries TRBV29-1 and TRBJ2-7; no reliable D call. Germline CDR1 SQVTM, CDR2 ANQGSEA. Trimming removed 4 bases at V and 6 bases at J, with 16 bases between. The CDR3 has 13 residues. Here the CDR3 DNA reads TGCAGCGTTGCGGCAGGAGCCTTCTCCGAGCAGTACTTC. As protein: CSVAAGAFSEQYF.

This clonotype was seen a few times. The chain employs TRBV30 and TRBJ1-1, with 7 bases identical to TRBD1. Looked up from germline, CDR1 is GTSNPN and CDR2 is SVGIG (reference sequence). Unmatched junction bases numbered 8, after V lost 4 bases and J lost 3 bases. CDR3 size: 14 residues. Written as DNA, the CDR3 is TGTGCCTGGACCGTAGGGGACAGTTACACTGAAGCTTTCTTT. Its protein product is CAWTVGDSYTEAFF. Filled out from reference TRBV30 and TRBJ1-1, the complete variable domain reads SQTIHQWPATLVQPVGSPLSLECTVEGTSNPNLYWYRQAAGRGLQLLFYSVGIGQISSEVPQNLSASRPQDRQFILSSKKLLLSDSGFYLCAWTVGDSYTEAFFGQGTRLTVV.

The rearrangement joins TRBV10-3 to TRBJ2-5; 10 bases agree with TRBD2. The CDR3 extends over 15 amino acids. Germline CDR1 and CDR2: ENHRY and SYGVKD. The V and J ends lost 0 bases and 7 bases, in that order; junction bases with no gene match: 5. The CDR3 DNA reads TGTGCCATCAGTGAGTCGGCTAGCGGGAGTGGGACCCAGTACTTC. Its protein product is CAISESASGSGTQYF.

J is TRBJ2-1 and V is TRBV7-2; perhaps TRBD2 as D (5 bases). Trimming shortened V by 0 bases and J by 3 bases, and 9 bases separated the two germline ends. CDR3 size: 15 residues. Germline V CDR1 and CDR2: SGHTA, FQGNSA. CDR3: CASSLAGVDYNEQFF. CDR3 coding DNA: TGTGCCAGCAGCTTAGCCGGGGTGGACTACAATGAGCAGTTCTTC.

This clonotype was counted only a few times. The V and J genes are TRBV11-2 and TRBJ2-4, with 7 bases fitting TRBD2. The CDR3 extends over 15 amino acids. Losses at the gene ends were 5 bases for V and 3 bases for J; bases not matched to a gene: 7. Germline CDR1 is SGHAT and CDR2 is FQNNGV. The CDR3 DNA follows: TGTGCCAGCAGCCGAATTAGCGGGCACAAAAACATTCAGTACTTC. It specifies CASSRISGHKNIQYF.

J is TRBJ2-7 and V is TRBV18, with D perhaps matching TRBD1 or TRBD2 (5 bases each). Trimming cost V 6 bases and J 6 bases, with 12 bases left between them. There are 12 residues in the CDR3. Germline V CDR1 and CDR2: KGHSH, LQKENI. The CDR3 region is CASSGESFEQYF. The CDR3 coding sequence is TGTGCCAGCTCGGGGGAAAGTTTCGAGCAGTACTTC.

A few counts support this clonotype. This rearrangement joins TRBV7-2 to TRBJ2-7, with D tentatively TRBD1 (6 bases). CDR3 size: 14 residues. Germline V gene sequence: CDR1 SGHTA, CDR2 FQGNSA. Trimming shortened V by 6 bases and J by 6 bases, and 18 bases separated the two germline ends. DNA of the CDR3: TGTGCCAGCAGAGTGGGGGCTGGTGTCCCCGAGCAGTACTTC. This encodes CASRVGAGVPEQYF.

This clonotype was detected only a few times. CDR3 coding DNA: TGTGCCAGCAGCTTCGGCAGGGACTACGAGCAGTACTTC. As protein: CASSFGRDYEQYF. The chain employs TRBV5-5 and TRBJ2-7; D perhaps matches TRBD1 (5 bases). Germline loops: CDR1 SGHKS, CDR2 YYEKEE (reference sequence). The CDR3 runs to 13 residues. Trimming removed 2 bases at V and 3 bases at J, with 9 bases between.

This clonotype was seen more than once but under ten times. DNA of the CDR3: TGCGCCAGCAGCTTGGCCGGGACTAGCGACATTCAGTACTTC. Protein product: CASSLAGTSDIQYF. The chain employs TRBV5-1 and TRBJ2-4; 10 bases agree with TRBD2. There are 14 residues in the CDR3. Losses at the gene ends were 0 bases for V and 8 bases for J; bases not matched to a gene: 2. The germline CDR1 and CDR2 sequences are SGHRS and YFSETQ.

V and J are TRBV25-1 and TRBJ1-3; D is ambiguous. Trimming took 5 bases from V and 4 from J, leaving 12 bases between them. Germline loops: CDR1 MGHDK, CDR2 SYGVNS. The CDR3 has 14 residues. The CDR3 is CASSYLDGGNTIYF. The CDR3 nucleotides are TGTGCCAGCAGTTATTTGGACGGCGGAAACACCATATATTTT.

This sequence joins TRBV7-2 and TRBJ1-5; D may be TRBD1 (6 bases). CDR3 length: 15 amino acids. The germline V gene encodes CDR1 SGHTA and CDR2 FQGNSA. Trimming shortened V by 5 bases and J by 3 bases, and 14 bases separated the two germline ends. CDR3: CASSPAQGYNQPQHF. DNA for the CDR3: TGTGCCAGCAGCCCAGCCCAGGGGTACAATCAGCCCCAGCATTTT.

This clonotype occurred many times. J is TRBJ2-7 and V is TRBV20-1; 7 bases align to TRBD2. The germline gives CDR1 DFQATT, CDR2 SNEGSKA (reference sequence). Trimming cost V 0 bases and J 6 bases; bases outside gene matches: 14. CDR3 length: 16 residues. The CDR3 loop reads CSARDISSGSLGEQYF. DNA of the CDR3: TGCAGTGCTAGAGACATATCTAGCGGTAGTTTGGGCGAGCAGTACTTC.

The CDR3, as DNA: TGTGCCAGCAGTCGCCGTGGTGTGGACACCGGGGAGCTGTTTTTT. Amino acid sequence: CASSRRGVDTGELFF. This chain links TRBV12-3 or TRBV12-4 with TRBJ2-2, with D hard to call. The CDR3 runs to 15 residues. V lost 5 bases to trimming and J lost 3 bases, with 13 bases between them.

The V and J genes are TRBV5-1 and TRBJ1-1; 9 bases map to TRBD1. Germline loops: CDR1 SGHRS, CDR2 YFSETQ. V dropped 0 bases and J dropped 8; count of bases not matched to a gene: 8. This CDR3 is built from 15 residues. The CDR3 here is CASSLDTGGIGEAFF. Written as DNA, the CDR3 is TGCGCCAGCAGCTTGGATACAGGGGGCATTGGGGAAGCTTTCTTT.

This clonotype was seen only a few times. The chain has TRBV20-1 and TRBJ1-5, with TRBD1 identical over 7 bases. The CDR3 totals 15 residues. The V gene's germline CDR1 is DFQATT and CDR2 SNEGSKA (reference sequence). The trim removed 3 bases at V and 0 bases at J, leaving 5 bases unmatched. The CDR3 coding sequence is TGCAGTGCTAGCTGGTCAGGGGGTAGCAATCAGCCCCAGCATTTT. Residues: CSASWSGGSNQPQHF.

This clonotype was recorded a few times. The chain has TRBV5-1 and TRBJ1-6, with D unclear. This CDR3 has 14 residues. Trimming stripped 0 bases from V and 6 bases from J, with 7 bases between. The germline gives CDR1 SGHRS, CDR2 YFSETQ. CDR3 DNA sequence: TGCGCCAGCAGCTTGGCCGAGCCTAATTCACCCCTCCACTTT. Its protein product is CASSLAEPNSPLHF.

V gene TRBV2 combines with J gene TRBJ2-6; D remains ambiguous. CDR1 and CDR2 from the germline V gene are SNHLY and FYNNEI. V was pared by 3 bases and J by 3 bases, with 6 bases between. The CDR3 contains 14 residues. CDR3 coding DNA: TGTGCCAGCAGTGATAGGAGTGGGGCCAACGTCCTGACTTTC. Translation: CASSDRSGANVLTF.

The sample holds a few counts of this clonotype. The chain carries TRBV7-2 and TRBJ2-7; 14 bases fit TRBD2. The length of the CDR3 is 16 residues. The V gene end was trimmed by 3 bases and the J gene end by 4 bases; junction bases not matched to a gene: 5. The V gene's germline CDR1 is SGHTA and CDR2 FQGNSA. The CDR3 sequence is CASSFVRTSGRYEQYF. In DNA form, the CDR3 reads TGTGCCAGCAGCTTCGTACGGACTAGCGGGAGGTACGAGCAGTACTTC.

CDR3 protein: CASSPQGAEAFF. As DNA, the CDR3 is TGTGCCAGCTCACCCCAGGGGGCCGAAGCTTTCTTT. This chain joins TRBV18 and TRBJ1-1, with TRBD1 matching 8 bases. V lost 3 bases, J lost 8 bases, and 2 bases stayed unmatched. The CDR3 has 12 residues. The germline V gene encodes CDR1 KGHSH and CDR2 LQKENI.

The J gene is TRBJ1-1, the V gene TRBV7-9; D is possibly TRBD1 (6 bases). The V end was cut by 0 bases, the J end by 6 bases, with 17 bases between. The CDR3 covers 16 residues. Germline V CDR1 and CDR2: SEHNR, FQNEAQ (reference sequence). CDR3 amino acids: CASSLARMGHLAEAFF. CDR3 DNA: TGTGCCAGCAGCTTAGCGCGGATGGGACACCTCGCTGAAGCTTTCTTT.

There are many counts of this clonotype. V usage is TRBV5-1 and J usage is TRBJ2-2; 7 positions agree with TRBD1. There are 15 residues in the CDR3. The V and J ends lost 0 bases and 1 base, in that order; junction bases with no gene match: 0. Germline assignment: CDR1 SGHRS and CDR2 YFSETQ. DNA for the CDR3: TGCGCCAGCAGCTTGGGGACAGGGAACACCGGGGAGCTGTTTTTT. Translation: CASSLGTGNTGELFF.

The table lists this clonotype with a few counts. V usage is TRBV3-1 and J usage is TRBJ2-2, with 9 nucleotides matching TRBD1. CDR1 and CDR2 from the germline V gene are LGHDT and YNNKEL (reference sequence). The CDR3 loop spans 17 amino acids. After removal of 1 base from V and 0 bases from J, the junction contained 3 bases not matched to a gene. Here the CDR3 DNA reads TGTGCCAGCAGCCAAGTTTGGACAGGGGCGAACACCGGGGAGCTGTTTTTT. Its translation is CASSQVWTGANTGELFF.

The rearrangement joins TRBV7-3 to TRBJ2-1; a weak D match, TRBD1 (6 bases). The V end lost 6 bases, the J end lost 11 bases, and 20 bases lay between the germline ends. The CDR3 is made up of 14 amino acids. From germline, CDR1 is SGHTA and CDR2 FQGTGA. CDR3 nucleotides: TGTGCCAGCAGGACAGGATCTACTGATCGGCAGCAGTTCTTC. Translated: CASRTGSTDRQQFF. Together with reference TRBV7-3 and TRBJ2-1, the CDR3 gives the full variable domain: GAGVSQTPSNKVTEKGKYVELRCDPISGHTALYWYRQSLGQGPEFLIYFQGTGAADDSGLPNDRFFAVRPEGSVSTLKIQRTERGDSAVYLCASRTGSTDRQQFFGPGTRLTVL.